These T cell receptor beta chains were read from a single sample in a study of blood T cells in healthy people across ages. TCRdb redid the calling of the 5' RACE reads with MiXCR, one entry per CDR3 protein. Altogether about a million distinct CDR3 sequences are present, 51% being singletons, with the ten largest covering about a fifth. Specimen: blood. Receptor source: a woman aged 55-75 years in good health. Both conserved end residues are part of each CDR3. Each record gives: V gene, J gene, CDR3 protein.

v_gene: TRBV7-9; j_gene: TRBJ2-5; CDR3aa: CASSFGTWETQYF
v_gene: TRBV4-1; j_gene: .; CDR3aa: CASSQDGHLGETQYF
v_gene: TRBV9; j_gene: TRBJ2-5; CDR3aa: CASSLQGWSETQYF
v_gene: TRBV20-1; j_gene: TRBJ2-7; CDR3aa: CSARDGGWGSYEQYF
v_gene: TRBV6-6; j_gene: TRBJ2-5; CDR3aa: CASIRGGNPTGETQYF
v_gene: TRBV20-1; j_gene: TRBJ2-3; CDR3aa: CSLDSGPRPDTQYF
v_gene: TRBV12-3/TRBV12-4; j_gene: TRBJ2-7; CDR3aa: CASSFPPSREQYF
v_gene: TRBV29-1; j_gene: TRBJ2-5; CDR3aa: CSVRELQETQYF
v_gene: TRBV12-3/TRBV12-4; j_gene: TRBJ2-2; CDR3aa: CASSLVGLSVGELFF
v_gene: TRBV13; j_gene: TRBJ2-7; CDR3aa: CASSLGSRDEQYF
v_gene: TRBV4-1; j_gene: TRBJ2-7; CDR3aa: CASSPQEGRYEQYF
v_gene: TRBV20-1; j_gene: TRBJ2-7; CDR3aa: CSASSRTSVISYEQYF
v_gene: TRBV2; j_gene: TRBJ1-2; CDR3aa: CASQLRHDRRYGYTF
v_gene: TRBV5-1; j_gene: TRBJ2-7; CDR3aa: CASSPPRTYEQYF
v_gene: TRBV6-5; j_gene: TRBJ2-3; CDR3aa: CASSYWPPGLAENTDTQYF
v_gene: TRBV4-2; j_gene: TRBJ1-2; CDR3aa: CASSPEKGRVYGYTF
v_gene: TRBV7-9; j_gene: TRBJ2-1; CDR3aa: CASSSPLAGERWTINEQFF